The TCR beta chain described here comes from a study of cytomegalovirus exposure and HLA in healthy donors. This clone was observed a single time. The PCR had 60 Vbeta and 13 Jbeta primers. TCRdb keeps only in-frame clones here, not all; method: immunoSEQ multiplex PCR. The sample lists some 120,000 clones, approximately 80% occurring once. V lost 8 bases and J 1 base, leaving 18 bases between the germline ends. Germline values: CDR1 MNHNY, CDR2 SVGAGI (reference sequence). There are 16 residues in the CDR3. The rearrangement uses TRBV6-6 and TRBJ1-5; the D gene is possibly TRBD1 (5 bases). Sequenced material: PBMCs. The sequence came from a woman between 18 and 30 years old in good health and CMV-seronegative. In DNA, the CDR3 is TGTGCCAGCCTAACGCGGGGGGAGGAGAGCAATCAGCCCCAGCATTTT. The encoded protein is CASLTRGEESNQPQHF.